This TCR beta chain emerged from a study of blood T cell repertoires in COVID-19 (TCRdb year 2020). Background for the entire study: The collaborator samples originated in the United States, Italy and Spain and spanned the acute and convalescent phases of COVID-19. The material from the prospective study consisted of cDNA or gDNA derived from T cells, B-cell-depleted T cells, or PBMCs. Subjects who had been exposed to COVID-19, were actively infected with it, or had recovered from it provided the deeply sampled blood TCRbeta repertoires that made up the dataset. A freely available public database, intended as a resource for researchers studying the immune response to SARS-CoV-2, is where the repertoires were released. Samples were obtained from the ongoing ImmuneRACE study (first 160 participants) and from about 1,300 subjects provided by 6 global collaborators. Nearly every sample came with metadata listing a de-identified subject ID, COVID-19 status, age in years and sex. Where available, HLA class I and class II types were obtained from metadata supplied by the sample provider rather than from assay-based typing.

As concerns this clone: There is no known antigen for this receptor. No qualities accompany the bases; no much larger clone lies one base away.

The immunoSEQ Assay, a bias-controlled multiplex PCR, was used to amplify TCRbeta CDR3 regions from genomic DNA. The original methods were these. The number of nucleated cells in each sample was estimated by amplification of reference gene primers within the assay. Sequence reads were collapsed and filtered to measure the absolute abundance of every unique TCRbeta CDR3 rearrangement. For each sample, productive Simpson clonality was calculated by taking the square root of Simpson's diversity index across productive rearrangements. In TCRdb, the immuneACCESS table is reduced to in-frame sequences with V and J assigned. These tables do not hold every clone; where another copy was compared, an unresolved V gene accounts for under half, and the others remain unexplained. The V and J calls and clone size come from that table; D and trimming were worked out from the DNA. This sample has approximately 100,000 clones in its table, and 91% of those were observed once. The ten largest make up roughly a sixth of the sample.

The full study reports these points: Clinical and demographic metadata were provided uncurated, with the amount varying by source and participant.

Whole blood was collected in K2EDTA tubes by collaborating institutions according to the institutions' own protocols. For TCRbeta analysis, collaborators shipped samples in one of three forms: frozen whole blood, isolated PBMCs, or DNA extracted from either of those sample types. The trim is 5 bases for V and 5 bases for J, with a gap of 15 bases between the germline ends. The CDR3 covers 14 residues, taking in both the cysteine and the phenylalanine. Only the CDR3 DNA is retained, 42 bases long and in frame from the first base. Via the germline V gene (reference sequence), CDR1 is SEHNR and CDR2 FQNEAQ.

This chain joins TRBV7-9 to TRBJ1-1; a confident D gene designation cannot be given. The source is a man aged 45 to 65 with acute or convalescent COVID-19. Sequencing used peripheral blood. Read as DNA, the sequence is TGTGCCAGCAGCCCGGACTCTAGAAGGACTGAAGCTTTCTTT. It is translated as CASSPDSRRTEAFF.